The sequence of this TCR beta chain was determined in a study of Tregs in tolerant kidney transplant recipients. Study-wide findings and caveats: Findings come from small patient numbers and require larger validation. Tregs expanded with activated donor B cells seemed most donor-specific. For some patients, primers changed over time, blocking nucleotide-level comparison.

Recipient PBMCs carried a CFSE label and met irradiated graft donor PBMCs for over 5 days before FACS sorting. In this sample, this clone turned up a few times. No antigen is known for it. This CDR3 spans 17 amino acids. The V gene end was trimmed by 8 bases and the J gene end by 2 bases; junction bases not matched to a gene: 10. Germline lookup yields CDR1 MNHEY and CDR2 SMNVEV (reference sequence). Repertoires were generated with immunoSEQ multiplex PCR, while TCRdb's copy carries only in-frame clones and drops some. The data contain under 20,000 clones, over 40% of them singletons. The genes are TRBV27 and TRBJ2-5, with 14 bases lining up with TRBD2. The specimen comprised CD4+ T cells from blood cultured with allogeneic cells, sampled before the transplant. The receptor was derived from a human patient who received a combined kidney and bone marrow transplant. The CDR3 DNA is TGTGCCAGCCGCCGCCTGGGACTAGCGGGGGAACAAGAGACCCAGTACTTC. The encoded protein is CASRRLGLAGEQETQYF.